Below are 23 T cell receptor beta chains sequenced from a single sample in a study of spatial heterogeneity in lung cancer. TCRdb redid the calling of the 5' RACE reads with MiXCR, one entry per CDR3 protein. The sample contains some 10,000 distinct CDR3 sequences, 6.3% of which appear only once. Study conclusions and caveats: Higher tumor mutation counts went along with higher counts of expanded intratumoral alpha and beta TCRs.

Time point noted: sample taken at primary tumor resection. These receptors lack a known antigen. Sequencing used lung tumor tissue, obtained at surgery. The receptors were sampled from a male donor with early-stage non-small cell lung cancer.

In this sample, this clonotype is medium-sized. This beta chain is a stray sequence in a library constructed for alpha chains; its clone size is not meaningful. CDR3 sequence: CASTDGGKLDGANVLTF. The CDR3 DNA sequence: TGCGCCAGCACCGACGGGGGGAAACTGGATGGGGCCAACGTCCTGACTTTC. The rearrangement uses TRBV10-2 and TRBJ2-6, with TRBD2 matching 7 bases. This CDR3 contains 17 residues. The junction had 12 bases not matched to a gene; V was cut back by 7 bases and J by 3 bases. Germline loops: CDR1 WSHSY, CDR2 SAAADI.

By share, this clonotype ranks as medium-sized. Because the library targeted alpha chains, this beta chain is an off-target read whose size means little. J is TRBJ2-5 and V is TRBV6-5; D is possibly TRBD2 (6 bases). The CDR3 sequence is 15 residues long. Germline-derived CDR1 and CDR2 are MNHEY and SVGAGI. Trimming removed 5 bases at V and 1 base at J, with 14 bases between. The CDR3 here is CASSLTPGVQETQYF. CDR3 bases: TGTGCCAGCAGTCTCACCCCGGGAGTCCAAGAGACCCAGTACTTC.

In this sample, this clonotype turned up a few times. This beta chain was picked up by a library intended for alpha chains and is off target, so its count carries little meaning. The genes are TRBV10-2 and TRBJ2-5, with 9 bases aligning to TRBD2. CDR3 length equals 16 residues. V gave up 0 bases and J gave up 4 bases; unmatched junction bases: 6. Germline-derived CDR1 and CDR2 are WSHSY and SAAADI. CDR3 nucleotide sequence: TGCGCCAGCAGTGAGTCTAGCGGGAGTGTGAGAGAGACCCAGTACTTC. This gives the protein CASSESSGSVRETQYF.

This clonotype was picked up many times. This beta chain turned up in a library designed for alpha chains; as an off-target read, its abundance says little. The V and J genes are TRBV6-1 and TRBJ1-2; possible D gene TRBD1, 5 bases. Trimming shortened V by 3 bases and J by 4 bases, and 15 bases separated the two germline ends. Germline CDR1 and CDR2: MNHNS and SASEGT. This CDR3 is 15 amino acids long. In DNA form, the CDR3 reads TGTGCCAGCAGTGAGGGGACCACCCCTCCCTATGGCTACACCTTC. Translating gives CASSEGTTPPYGYTF.

There are many counts of this clonotype. This beta chain represents an off-target read in a library built for alpha chains; its size is of limited meaning. This sequence joins TRBV11-2 and TRBJ2-7, with TRBD2 as a possible D gene (5 bases). Trimming took 3 bases from V and 3 from J, leaving 9 bases between them. The CDR3 has 13 residues. Germline-derived CDR1 and CDR2 are SGHAT and FQNNGV. CDR3 DNA: TGTGCCAGCAGCTTTGGCCGGGACTACGAGCAGTACGTC. The encoded protein is CASSFGRDYEQYV.

This clonotype was counted ten times or more. This beta chain represents an off-target read in a library built for alpha chains; its size is of limited meaning. This chain's CDR3 is CASSRSGAYEQYF. The CDR3 bases are TGTGCCAGCAGTCGATCGGGAGCCTACGAGCAGTACTTC. V is TRBV5-5 and J is TRBJ2-7; a possible D gene is TRBD2 (6 bases). V lost 5 bases and J lost 2, with 11 bases in between. This CDR3 spans 13 amino acids. Germline V gene lookup returns CDR1 SGHKS and CDR2 YYEKEE (reference sequence). Supplemented by reference TRBV5-5 and TRBJ2-7, the full variable domain reads DAGVTQSPTHLIKTRGQQVTLRCSPISGHKSVSWYQQVLGQGPQFIFQYYEKEERGRGNFPDRFSARQFPNYSSELNVNALLLGDSALYLCASSRSGAYEQYFGPGTRLTVT.

This clonotype was picked up many times. This beta chain is an unintended read in a library built for alpha chains; its size means little. DNA of the CDR3: TGTGCCAGCAGTCGCGCAAACCTAGCCCGTAGGCAGTTCTTC. Residues: CASSRANLARRQFF. The genes are TRBV28 and TRBJ2-1, with D perhaps matching TRBD2 (5 bases). Germline V gene sequence: CDR1 MDHEN, CDR2 SYDVKM. The CDR3 contains 14 residues. Trimming stripped 5 bases from V and 12 bases from J, with 20 bases between.

This clonotype was found a few times. The size of this beta chain means little, since it is a stray read in a library made for alpha chains. The V call is TRBV5-1, the J call TRBJ1-6; 8 bases are a match to TRBD1. V lost 5 bases, J lost 1 base, and 8 bases stayed unmatched. In germline, CDR1 is SGHRS, CDR2 YFSETQ. The CDR3 has 17 residues. For the CDR3, the DNA is TGCGCCAGCAGTTCCGGACAGGGAGGGTCCTATAATTCACCCCTCCACTTT. Its translation: CASSSGQGGSYNSPLHF.

This clonotype is judged medium-sized. This beta chain slipped into a library made for alpha chains as a stray read, so its size is not meaningful. The chain joins TRBV27 to TRBJ2-2; D perhaps matches TRBD1 (6 bases). Trimming shortened V by 3 bases and J by 4 bases, and 9 bases separated the two germline ends. Per germline, CDR1 MNHEY and CDR2 SMNVEV (reference sequence). CDR3 size: 14 residues. CDR3: CASSLGAATGELFF. The CDR3 DNA sequence: TGTGCCAGCAGTTTGGGGGCGGCCACCGGGGAGCTGTTTTTT.

In this sample, this clonotype turned up many times. The library was built for alpha chains, so this beta chain is an off-target read and its size means little. The V and J genes are TRBV20-1 and TRBJ2-1; no definite D call. CDR1 DFQATT and CDR2 SNEGSKA come from the germline V gene (reference sequence). Trimming took off 5 bases at V and 3 bases at J, with 14 bases between the two ends. The CDR3 loop spans 14 amino acids. CDR3 loop: CSAVSPPDYNEQFF. The CDR3 DNA is TGCAGTGCTGTGAGCCCTCCTGACTACAATGAGCAGTTCTTC.

This clonotype was seen at least ten times. This beta chain is an off-target read within a library intended for alpha chains, so its frequency means little. This chain connects TRBV12-3 or TRBV12-4 to TRBJ1-5; D call uncertain. The CDR3 loop spans 13 amino acids. Trimming removed 6 bases at V and 5 bases at J, with 11 bases between. CDR3 nucleotide sequence: TGTGCCAGCAGCTCCGGTTCGGATCAGCCCCAGCATTTT. Protein product: CASSSGSDQPQHF.

By share of the sample, this clonotype is medium-sized. This beta chain is off target for a library built for alpha chains, so its abundance means little. The J gene is TRBJ1-2, the V gene TRBV10-3; no clear D. The CDR3 length is 13 residues. In germline, CDR1 is ENHRY, CDR2 SYGVKD. V was clipped by 3 bases and J by 3 bases, with 8 bases between them. The CDR3 protein is CAISDGGHYGYTF. The CDR3 DNA is TGTGCCATCAGTGACGGAGGGCACTATGGCTACACCTTC.

This clonotype has a count of ten or more. With the library built for alpha chains, this beta chain is off target and its frequency is not meaningful. The V call is TRBV30, the J call TRBJ1-1; no clear D. Trimming took 4 bases from V and 4 from J, leaving 19 bases between them. CDR1 and CDR2 (germline): GTSNPN, SVGIG (reference sequence). The length of the CDR3 is 15 residues. DNA for the CDR3: TGTGCCTGGACGGCAGGCCGGATAACGGGCACTGAAGCTTTCTTT. Its protein is CAWTAGRITGTEAFF.

To note about this clonotype: Found in a library prepared for alpha chains, this beta chain is an off-target read, and its abundance has little meaning. The chain has TRBV20-1 and TRBJ2-5; 10 bases align to TRBD1. The length of the CDR3 is 16 residues. Germline-derived CDR1 and CDR2 are DFQATT and SNEGSKA (reference sequence). J gave up 7 bases and V 3 bases, and 14 bases lay outside the gene matches. The CDR3 protein is CSASRRQGAEVGTQYF. CDR3 bases: TGCAGTGCTAGCCGCCGACAGGGGGCGGAAGTGGGGACCCAGTACTTC.

By proportion, this clonotype is large (0.1 to 1%). Little can be read into the size of this beta chain, an off-target read in a library designed for alpha chains. The rearrangement joins TRBV7-2 to TRBJ1-3; D unclear. The CDR3 sequence is 15 residues long. CDR1 is SGHTA and CDR2 is FQGNSA in the germline V gene. Trimming took 0 bases from V and 5 from J, leaving 11 bases between them. The CDR3 DNA reads TGTGCCAGCAGCTTAGCGGCGGATACAAGAAACACCATATATTTT. Translating gives CASSLAADTRNTIYF.

This clonotype qualifies as medium-sized. This beta chain came through as a stray read in a library set up for alpha chains, and its size says little. V gene TRBV9 combines with J gene TRBJ1-1, with a weak D call TRBD1 (5 bases). Germline loops: CDR1 SGDLS, CDR2 YYNGEE. The V end lost 3 bases, the J end lost 1 base, and 10 bases lay between the germline ends. CDR3 length equals 14 residues. The CDR3 region has the DNA TGTGCCAGCAGCGCGGGACCGACGAACACTGAAGCTTTCTTT. Translating it yields CASSAGPTNTEAFF.

This clonotype was counted ten times or more. Since the library was made to target alpha chains, this beta chain is a stray read and its abundance is not meaningful. The chain is built from TRBV28 and TRBJ1-2; D is uncertain. The CDR3 covers 11 residues. The germline CDR1 and CDR2 sequences are MDHEN and SYDVKM. The V end was cut by 3 bases, the J end by 6 bases, with 5 bases between. The CDR3 DNA is TGTGCCAGCAGTTTGGGAAATGGCTACACCTTC. It yields the protein CASSLGNGYTF.

This clonotype was seen ten or more times. The size of this beta chain means little, since it is a stray read in a library made for alpha chains. The rearrangement links TRBV10-3 to TRBJ1-5; TRBD1 might be the D (6 bases). This CDR3 region has 15 residues. V was shortened by 2 bases and J by 4 bases, with 12 bases between the two germline ends. The germline V gene encodes CDR1 ENHRY and CDR2 SYGVKD. CDR3 residues: CAISEVRGNNQPQHF. CDR3 sequence (DNA): TGTGCCATCAGTGAGGTCAGGGGTAATAATCAGCCCCAGCATTTT.

This clonotype was counted ten times or more. This beta chain appears as a stray read in a library generated for alpha chains; its size is not informative. The rearrangement links TRBV5-5 to TRBJ2-6; either TRBD1 or TRBD2 may fit D (5 bases each). Germline V CDR1 and CDR2: SGHKS, YYEKEE (reference sequence). Between the trimmed V and J ends, which lost 4 bases and 0 bases, there was a span of 11 bases. The length of the CDR3 is 16 residues. The CDR3 reads CASSPGLFSGANVLTF. CDR3 DNA sequence: TGTGCCAGCAGCCCGGGGCTATTCTCTGGGGCCAACGTCCTGACTTTC.

Relative to its sample, this clonotype is large. For a library built for alpha chains, this beta chain is a stray read; little rests on its size. V gene TRBV4-1 combines with J gene TRBJ2-1; 9 bases are a match to TRBD2. Germline lookup yields CDR1 MGHRA and CDR2 YSYEKL. CDR3 size: 18 residues. Trimming cost V 0 bases and J 4 bases; bases outside gene matches: 10. The CDR3 is CASSQDRPLAGAYNEQFF. DNA of the CDR3: TGCGCCAGCAGCCAAGATAGACCCTTAGCGGGAGCTTACAATGAGCAGTTCTTC.

There are many counts of this clonotype. The size of this beta chain means little, since it is a stray read in a library made for alpha chains. The V and J genes are TRBV7-8 and TRBJ2-1; D gene unclear. This CDR3 spans 17 amino acids. V lost 1 base and J 0 bases, leaving 13 bases between the germline ends. The germline V gene encodes CDR1 SGHVS and CDR2 FQNEAQ. CDR3 coding DNA: TGTGCCAGCAGCTTAGGAGGTGGGATTAGCTCCTACAATGAGCAGTTCTTC. Its translation: CASSLGGGISSYNEQFF.

This clonotype was counted at least ten times. This beta chain is a stray sequence in a library constructed for alpha chains; its clone size is not meaningful. The genes are TRBV25-1 and TRBJ1-3; D might be TRBD1 (6 bases). Looked up from germline, CDR1 is MGHDK and CDR2 is SYGVNS. The CDR3 has 12 residues. V dropped 11 bases and J dropped 2 bases, with 10 bases sitting between them. This CDR3 reads CASQGTGNTIYF. CDR3 sequence (DNA): TGTGCCTCCCAGGGGACTGGAAACACCATATATTTT. Full variable domain (remainder filled in from reference TRBV25-1 and TRBJ1-3): EADIYQTPRYLVIGTGKKITLECSQTMGHDKMYWYQQDPGMELHLIHYSYGVNSTEKGDLSSESTVSRIRTEHFPLTLESARPSHTSQYLCASQGTGNTIYFGEGSWLTVV.

This clonotype was recorded many times. Since the library was made to target alpha chains, this beta chain is a stray read and its abundance is not meaningful. V gene TRBV20-1 combines with J gene TRBJ1-2; D not resolved. CDR1 is DFQATT, CDR2 SNEGSKA, per germline (reference sequence). V was trimmed by 3 bases and J by 8 bases, leaving 16 bases between them. This CDR3 is 13 amino acids long. CDR3 sequence: CSARSTEVRGYTF. CDR3 DNA sequence: TGCAGTGCTAGGTCTACCGAGGTTCGCGGCTACACCTTC.